This T cell receptor beta chain emerged from a study of cytomegalovirus exposure and HLA in healthy donors. CDR1 is MGHRA and CDR2 is YSYEKL in the germline V gene. V was trimmed by 5 bases and J by 8 bases, leaving 18 bases between them. The CDR3 loop spans 14 amino acids. The PCR made use of 60 Vbeta and 13 Jbeta primers. Sequenced by immunoSEQ multiplex PCR; TCRdb stores in-frame clones only, minus some. The sample holds around 100,000 clones, around three quarters seen once. This TCR was recovered from a young woman in good health and CMV-seropositive. Sequences were obtained from PBMCs. This chain joins TRBV4-1 and TRBJ1-1, with no clear D. The CDR3 loop reads CASSIDNLLREAFF. The CDR3 DNA reads TGCGCCAGCAGCATAGACAATCTCCTCCGGGAAGCTTTCTTT.